This entry is about one TCR beta chain. Source study methods: The authors estimated nucleated cell counts from reference gene primer amplification. Assay: immunoSEQ multiplex PCR; the TCRdb copy retains only in-frame clones and omits some. That table supplies the V and J calls and clone size; D and trimming were determined from the DNA. The sample includes about 86,000 clones, around 81% of them seen just once. The sample belongs to a study of blood T cell repertoires in COVID-19. Study details: Specimens from acute and convalescent COVID-19 originated in the United States, Italy and Spain. Sources were T cells, B-cell-depleted T cells, or PBMCs; the material itself was cDNA or gDNA.

Sequenced input: peripheral blood. The clonotype comes from a man aged 50 or older with acute or convalescent COVID-19.

The CDR3 sequence: CASSFGQGGNQPQHF. CDR3 sequence (DNA): TGTGCCAGCAGTTTCGGCCAGGGGGGTAATCAGCCCCAGCATTTT. The chain has TRBV27 and TRBJ1-5, with 7 bases identical to TRBD1. This CDR3 is built from 15 residues. J gave up 4 bases and V 3 bases, and 6 bases lay outside the gene matches. Germline CDR1 and CDR2: MNHEY and SMNVEV (reference sequence).